The 22 T cell receptor beta chains given below trace back to one sample, sequenced in a study of response to subunit inactivated influenza vaccine. TCRdb reprocessed the RT-PCR reads via MiXCR and lists one record per CDR3 protein. The sample gives fewer than 200,000 distinct CDR3 sequences, about 9% of which show up once; approximately 11% is in the top ten. The material was non-naive T cells sorted from PBMCs, obtained on the day of vaccination. These receptors came from a man aged 45-65 years who received an inactivated influenza vaccine.

This clonotype came up many times. The chain links TRBV3-1 to TRBJ2-2; D gene uncertain. Per the germline V gene, CDR1 is LGHDT and CDR2 is YNNKEL (reference sequence). Trimming took off 0 bases at V and 0 bases at J, with 8 bases between the two ends. There are 16 residues in the CDR3. The CDR3 DNA sequence: TGTGCCAGCAGCCAAGATGTCAGGCCGAACACCGGGGAGCTGTTTTTT. It yields the protein CASSQDVRPNTGELFF.

In its sample, this clonotype was seen a few times. The V gene is TRBV3-1, the J gene TRBJ2-1; 14 bases map to TRBD2. The CDR3 length is 17 residues. From germline, CDR1 is LGHDT and CDR2 YNNKEL (reference sequence). V shed 1 base and J 6 bases; nucleotides not matched to a gene: 5. The CDR3 sequence is CASSQGLAGGPGNEQFF. The DNA for the CDR3 is TGTGCCAGCAGCCAAGGACTAGCGGGAGGGCCAGGCAATGAGCAGTTCTTC.

CDR3: CASSSRTSGPTGTQYF. In DNA form, the CDR3 reads TGTGCCAGCAGTTCCAGGACTAGCGGGCCGACCGGGACCCAGTACTTC. The chain joins TRBV28 to TRBJ2-5; TRBD2 agrees at 11 bases. The CDR3 has 16 amino acids. Trimming cost V 4 bases and J 7 bases; bases outside gene matches: 11. Germline V gene data show CDR1 as MDHEN and CDR2 as SYDVKM.

This clonotype was observed at least ten times. The chain carries TRBV11-2 and TRBJ2-3, with TRBD1 as a possible D gene (5 bases). Germline V lookup: CDR1 SGHAT, CDR2 FQNNGV. The CDR3 is 17 amino acids. V was trimmed by 2 bases and J by 5 bases, leaving 20 bases between them. The CDR3 coding sequence is TGTGCCAGCAGCTTAAACTCAGGGCCCTGGCACCAAGATACGCAGTATTTT. Its translation: CASSLNSGPWHQDTQYF.

This sequence joins TRBV7-2 and TRBJ2-7; the match to TRBD2 covers 12 bases. CDR3 size: 13 residues. V lost 8 bases to trimming and J lost 7 bases; unmatched junction nucleotides: 6. Per germline, CDR1 SGHTA and CDR2 FQGNSA. The CDR3 nucleotides are TGTGCCAGCCACTCCGGACTAGCGGGGGAGCAGTACTTC. Translation gives CASHSGLAGEQYF.

This clonotype was observed a few times. The CDR3 is CASSLAGGNEAFF. The CDR3 DNA follows: TGTGCCAGCAGTTTAGCGGGCGGAAATGAAGCTTTCTTT. J is TRBJ1-1 and V is TRBV12-3 or TRBV12-4; no definite D call. The CDR3 is 13 residues long. Trimming took off 0 bases at V and 7 bases at J, with 9 bases between the two ends.

This clonotype appeared many times. The chain has TRBV5-1 and TRBJ2-2, with 7 bases fitting TRBD2. The V gene end was trimmed by 9 bases and the J gene end by 1 base; junction bases not matched to a gene: 9. The germline gives CDR1 SGHRS, CDR2 YFSETQ. CDR3 length equals 15 residues. CDR3 in DNA: TGCGCCACCACTCCGTCGGGGGGGAACACCGGGGAGCTGTTTTTT. Amino acids: CATTPSGGNTGELFF.

This clonotype has a handful of counts. This chain uses TRBV30 with TRBJ1-4; a weak D match, TRBD1 (6 bases). CDR1 is GTSNPN, CDR2 SVGIG, per germline (reference sequence). Trimming stripped 3 bases from V and 7 bases from J, with 15 bases between. The CDR3 is 14 amino acids. The CDR3 nucleotides read TGTGCCTGGAGGAGCACAGGGCTAGGTGAAAAACTGTTTTTT. As protein: CAWRSTGLGEKLFF.

This clonotype was observed a few times. The V call is TRBV28, the J call TRBJ2-5; D ambiguous. The CDR3 is 14 residues long. The germline V gene has CDR1 MDHEN and CDR2 SYDVKM. The V end lost 3 bases, the J end lost 7 bases, and 15 bases lay between the germline ends. The CDR3 reads CASSFGNWASTQYF. In nucleotides, the CDR3 is TGTGCCAGCAGTTTTGGGAATTGGGCGTCGACCCAGTACTTC. Complete variable domain (other parts from reference TRBV28 and TRBJ2-5): DVKVTQSSRYLVKRTGEKVFLECVQDMDHENMFWYRQDPGLGLRLIYFSYDVKMKEKGDIPEGYSVSREKKERFSLILESASTNQTSMYLCASSFGNWASTQYFGPGTRLLVL.

V and J are TRBV14 and TRBJ2-1, with 7 nucleotides matching TRBD1. The CDR3 is 19 residues long. The germline V gene has CDR1 SGHDN and CDR2 FVKESK. With V trimmed by 0 bases and J by 2 bases, 13 bases remained unmatched. CDR3 protein: CASSQEGTVRTHTYNEQFF. The CDR3 region has the DNA TGTGCCAGCAGCCAAGAGGGGACAGTGCGGACCCATACCTACAATGAGCAGTTCTTC. The full variable domain, with the rest looked up from reference TRBV14 and TRBJ2-1, is EAGVTQFPSHSVIEKGQTVTLRCDPISGHDNLYWYRRVMGKEIKFLLHFVKESKQDESGMPNNRFLAERTGGTYSTLKVQPAELEDSGVYFCASSQEGTVRTHTYNEQFFGPGTRLTVL.

This clonotype was counted at least ten times. The chain has TRBV5-1 and TRBJ2-1, with 7 positions matching TRBD2. CDR1 and CDR2 from the germline V gene are SGHRS and YFSETQ. This CDR3 is 14 amino acids long. Trimming took 1 base from V and 7 from J; bases not matched to a gene: 5. In nucleotides, the CDR3 is TGCGCCAGCAGCTTGTATTGGGGGGGGAATGAGCAGTTCTTC. This gives the protein CASSLYWGGNEQFF.

The chain carries TRBV10-2 and TRBJ1-5; TRBD1 is a possible D gene (5 bases). Germline CDR1 WSHSY, CDR2 SAAADI. Trimming took off 3 bases at V and 4 bases at J, with 10 bases between the two ends. The CDR3 totals 14 residues. The DNA for the CDR3 is TGCGCCAGCAGTGACCGGGACGGAAATCAGCCCCAGCATTTT. Amino acids: CASSDRDGNQPQHF.

This clonotype was counted many times. The chain has TRBV30 and TRBJ2-1; possibly TRBD1 or TRBD2 for D (5 bases each). Germline assignment: CDR1 GTSNPN and CDR2 SVGIG (reference sequence). The CDR3 loop spans 14 amino acids. V lost 5 bases and J lost 0, with 11 bases in between. CDR3: CAWVPGSSYNEQFF. In DNA, the CDR3 is TGTGCCTGGGTCCCAGGGAGCTCCTACAATGAGCAGTTCTTC.

The genes are TRBV21-1 and TRBJ2-7; no DNA check was done on the table's D call, TRBD1. TRBV21-1 is a pseudogene locus. The CDR3 runs to 17 residues. The CDR3 bases are TGTGCCAGCAGCAAACCTCTAATTACAGGCCTCCCCTACGAGCAGTACTTC. The encoded protein is CASSKPLITGLPYEQYF.

Concerning this clonotype: A much larger clone sits a single nucleotide away, making a read error possible. The V and J genes are TRBV20-1 and TRBJ1-6, with TRBD1 matching 10 bases. The J segment lost 9 bases and the V segment lost 8 bases, leaving 7 bases of the junction unmatched. The CDR3 is 13 amino acids. Germline V CDR1 and CDR2: DFQATT, SNEGSKA (reference sequence). The CDR3 is CSSTRDRGSPLHF. In DNA form, the CDR3 reads TGCAGTTCTACCCGGGACAGGGGTTCACCCCTCCACTTT.

In this sample, this clonotype turned up many times. An end of the junction does not agree with germline; a read error may underlie this. This chain links TRBV12-3 or TRBV12-4 with TRBJ1-5; D uncertain. The CDR3 spans 14 residues. The CDR3 DNA reads as TGTGCCAGCAGCTTAGGGCGAAGCAATCAGCCCCAGCATTTT. Translated, it gives CASSLGRSNQPQHF.

This clonotype occurred a few times. The rearrangement uses TRBV3-1 and TRBJ1-6; D is unclear. Germline CDR1 is LGHDT and CDR2 is YNNKEL (reference sequence). There are 14 residues in the CDR3. V lost 4 bases and J 7 bases, leaving 11 bases between the germline ends. CDR3 loop: CASSPTPINSPLHF. DNA of the CDR3: TGTGCCAGCAGCCCTACTCCTATCAATTCACCCCTCCACTTT.

There are many counts of this clonotype. This rearrangement joins TRBV20-1 to TRBJ2-7; D unclear. The CDR3 length is 12 residues. Germline loops: CDR1 DFQATT, CDR2 SNEGSKA (reference sequence). Between the trimmed V and J ends, which lost 1 base and 4 bases, there was a span of 8 bases. CDR3 region: CSARGQRYEQYF. As DNA, the CDR3 is TGCAGTGCTAGAGGGCAGAGGTACGAGCAGTACTTC.

There are a few counts of this clonotype. The rearrangement joins TRBV18 to TRBJ2-3; D ambiguous. The length of the CDR3 is 15 residues. The V gene's germline CDR1 is KGHSH and CDR2 LQKENI. With 3 bases removed from V and 3 bases from J, the gap between germline ends came to 13 bases. The CDR3 nucleotides read TGTGCCAGCTCACCGCCGGCCCTAGTGACAGATACGCAGTATTTT. Translated: CASSPPALVTDTQYF.

The genes are TRBV6-5 and TRBJ2-3, with 9 bases aligning to TRBD1. This CDR3 is 16 amino acids long. V shed 2 bases, J shed 5 bases, and the junction held 8 bases outside the gene matches. CDR1 is MNHEY and CDR2 is SVGAGI in the germline V gene. CDR3 DNA sequence: TGTGCCAGCAGTTACAGGACAGGGGTTTCACAAGATACGCAGTATTTT. Translating gives CASSYRTGVSQDTQYF.

This clonotype was seen only a few times. The chain employs TRBV7-6 and TRBJ2-7, with TRBD2 matching 13 bases. V was clipped by 7 bases and J by 0 bases; unmatched bases: 9. The CDR3 runs 17 residues. CDR1 SGHVS and CDR2 FNYEAQ come from the germline V gene. CDR3 nucleotide sequence: TGTGCCAGCACCATGAGGACTAGCGGGAGTCTCTCCTACGAGCAGTACTTC. Translating it yields CASTMRTSGSLSYEQYF.

This clonotype was recorded many times. This rearrangement joins TRBV4-2 to TRBJ2-5; 7 nucleotides agree with TRBD2. The CDR3 loop spans 15 amino acids. J gave up 4 bases and V 3 bases, and 8 bases lay outside the gene matches. Germline CDR1 reads LGHNA; CDR2 reads YNFKEQ. The CDR3 sequence: CASSQGPSGLETQYF. CDR3 bases: TGTGCCAGCAGCCAGGGCCCTAGCGGTTTAGAGACCCAGTACTTC.